Presented here are 2 T cell receptor beta chains from one specimen sequenced in a study of radiotherapy plus CTLA-4 blockade in lung cancer. Generated by immunoSEQ multiplex PCR, the TCRdb table keeps only in-frame clones and is missing some. This sample has over 80,000 clones, with 83% found just once. The sequencing used peripheral blood, collected from a patient treated with radiotherapy plus ipilimumab. The receptors were gathered from a human donor with non-small cell lung cancer who had stable disease on radiotherapy plus ipilimumab.

The chain has TRBV7-6 and TRBJ2-7; 9 nucleotides agree with TRBD2. The CDR3 consists of 16 residues. Per germline, CDR1 SGHVS and CDR2 FNYEAQ. V was clipped by 3 bases and J by 4 bases; unmatched bases: 10. This CDR3 is CASSFGGGRAEYEQYF. The CDR3 nucleotides are TGTGCCAGCAGCTTTGGCGGCGGGAGGGCCGAGTACGAGCAGTACTTC.

The V call is TRBV9, the J call TRBJ2-1, with 10 bases matching TRBD2. Germline V CDR1 and CDR2: SGDLS, YYNGEE. There are 16 residues in the CDR3. Unmatched junction bases numbered 5, after V lost 0 bases and J lost 5 bases. Here the CDR3 reads CASSVGWLAGDNEQFF. The CDR3 DNA is TGTGCCAGCAGCGTAGGGTGGCTAGCGGGGGACAATGAGCAGTTCTTC.